This note documents a single T cell receptor beta chain sequence. The antigen remains undetermined. There are 10 residues in the CDR3. V lost 2 bases and J 10 bases, leaving 5 bases between the germline ends. Germline V lookup: CDR1 MNHEY, CDR2 SVGEGT. These data are taken from a study of T cell repertoires in cytomegalovirus infection. Study-wide background: Public TCR beta signatures indicated both CMV infection and matching HLA type.

Overall study findings and caveats: In two of eight donors, the top clonotype was HLA-C-restricted CMV-specific. Identification of carriers of CMV plus the relevant HLA was achieved through cumulative public TCR beta family frequency.

TCRdb redid the calling of the reads with MiXCR, one entry per CDR3 protein. The sample shows around 900,000 distinct CDR3 sequences, around 32% of them seen only once. This sequence joins TRBV6-2 or TRBV6-3 and TRBJ1-1, with D uncertain. The receptor was derived from a human donor in good health (CMV status not recorded). Some clones in this sample may be carry-over from other donors' samples. This specimen consisted of cultured CD8+ T cells from PBMCs, obtained from culture after CMV antigen stimulation. CDR3 sequence reads: CASSYPGAFF. The DNA of the CDR3 is TGTGCCAGCAGTTACCCAGGAGCTTTCTTT.